The source of this T cell receptor (beta chain) is a study of glioma-infiltrating T cells after dendritic cell vaccination. For the study at large: Dendritic cell vaccine was injected intradermally three times, biweekly.

In the case of this clone: No antigen is known for it.

Findings of the study overall: Survival was not directly related to TCR clonality in these patients.

TCRB CDR3 was amplified from 2 ug genomic DNA or less. Clones were sequenced by immunoSEQ multiplex PCR, and TCRdb holds only the in-frame ones, with some missing. The sample shows around 92,000 clones, more than 70% of them seen only once. Specified time point: after dendritic cell vaccination, including at tumor progression/relapse. This sequence originates from a human donor with glioblastoma. The sequencing used blood, collected after dendritic cell vaccination.

CDR3 region: CASSIDGGRSYNEQFF. The CDR3 DNA sequence: TGTGCCAGTAGTATAGATGGCGGGAGGTCCTACAATGAGCAGTTCTTC. V usage is TRBV19 and J usage is TRBJ2-1; 8 nucleotides align to TRBD2. The J segment lost 1 base and the V segment lost 0 bases, leaving 2 bases of the junction unmatched. The CDR3 covers 16 residues. Germline CDR1 is LNHDA and CDR2 is SQIVND (reference sequence).